This T cell receptor beta chain stems from a study of cytomegalovirus exposure and HLA in healthy donors. About this clone itself: As yet, its antigen is unknown.

This CDR3 spans 14 amino acids. Germline V CDR1 and CDR2: MNHEY, SMNVEV (reference sequence). Trimming cost V 5 bases and J 5 bases; bases outside gene matches: 4. Study findings and constraints: Overall, around 160 TCR beta chains were annotated as cytomegalovirus-associated.

Here immunoSEQ multiplex PCR was the method, and the copy in TCRdb shows in-frame clones only, minus some. The data show about 150,000 clones, with approximately 90% seen just once and approximately 0.7% held by the top ten. This TCR was recovered from a man younger than 35 in good health and CMV-seronegative. This chain uses TRBV27 with TRBJ2-3, with TRBD1 matching 10 bases. The sample was PBMCs. Here the CDR3 reads CASSLGQGEDTQYF. CDR3 sequence (DNA): TGTGCCAGCAGTCTCGGACAGGGGGAAGATACGCAGTATTTT.